The clone carrying this T cell receptor beta chain was seen more than once but under ten times. What it recognizes is unknown. The data stem from a study of type 1 regulatory T cells. Study-wide context: This in vitro CD4 product, T-allo10, is enriched for Tr1 cells and alloantigen-specific.

TCRdb called the reads again in MiXCR, with one record for every CDR3 protein. The repertoire holds just under 65,000 distinct CDR3 sequences, with 45% to 50% as singletons. General study findings and limits: Tr1 cells had a more restricted TCR repertoire than non-Tr1 cells.

Germline V gives CDR1 DFQATT, CDR2 SNEGSKA (reference sequence). V gave up 6 bases and J gave up 8 bases; unmatched junction bases: 10. The CDR3 contains 13 residues. Sequencing was performed on cultured non-Tr1 T cells, either the whole culture or a sorted T cell fraction (not recorded which). The receptor comes from a human donor in good health. V is TRBV20-1 and J is TRBJ2-1, with 7 bases identical to TRBD2. DNA of the CDR3: TGCAGTGCCGGGGGGTTGGCGGGGGATGAGCAGTTCTTC. Protein: CSAGGLAGDEQFF.